A selection of T cell receptor beta chains follows, all from one sample in a study of human T cells and chemical hapten exposure. One entry per CDR3 protein results from TCRdb running MiXCR on the RACE reads. The data contain approximately 50,000 distinct CDR3 sequences, 9.9% of them seen just once; the ten biggest clones take up roughly 17%. The sequenced sample was whole blood, obtained in connection with sensitization to the hapten diphenylcyclopropenone (DPC). The source of these receptors is a woman aged 40 to 49 with alopecia areata. Some clones in this sample may be carry-over from other donors' samples. Each CDR3 is given with its conserved first and last residue. D genes are given only for firm matches. Rows may omit the clone size; those that give it use once, few, many or a size class.

D gene	clone size	V gene	J gene	CDR3 protein	CDR3 DNA
TRBD1	many	TRBV5-1	TRBJ1-2	CASSLGVNRGAYGYTF	TGCGCCAGCAGCTTGGGTGTTAACAGGGGGGCCTATGGCTACACCTTC
TRBD2	many	TRBV7-3	TRBJ2-7	CASSRSGGPFVEQYF	TGTGCCAGCAGCCGAAGCGGGGGGCCCTTCGTTGAGCAGTACTTC
NA	many	TRBV18	TRBJ1-1	CASAQTVNTEAFF	TGTGCCAGCGCCCAGACAGTTAACACTGAAGCTTTCTTT
NA	NA	TRBV29-1	TRBJ1-2	CSVEVGDGYTF	TGCAGCGTTGAGGTAGGAGATGGCTACACCTTC
NA	few	TRBV7-3	TRBJ1-1	CASSLSGVTEAFF	TGTGCCAGCAGCCTCAGCGGGGTCACTGAAGCTTTCTTT
TRBD1	NA	TRBV9	TRBJ2-7	CASSVGTGGTYEQYF	TGTGCCAGCAGCGTAGGGACAGGGGGCACCTACGAGCAGTACTTC
NA	NA	TRBV29-1	TRBJ1-2	CSVHGENYGYTF	TGCAGCGTTCATGGGGAAAACTATGGCTACACCTTC
TRBD2	many	TRBV4-1	TRBJ2-3	CASSGTSGGPPSTQYF	TGCGCCAGCAGCGGGACTAGCGGGGGGCCTCCTAGTACGCAGTATTTT
NA	few	TRBV5-1	TRBJ2-3	CASSPLAAGAVDTQYF	TGCGCCAGCAGCCCGCTTGCGGCGGGGGCTGTGGATACGCAGTATTTT
NA	few	TRBV3-1	TRBJ2-6	CASSPGKGLSGANVLTF	TGTGCCAGCAGCCCCGGCAAGGGTCTCTCTGGGGCCAACGTCCTGACTTTC
NA	many	TRBV10-2	TRBJ1-5	CASSESGPGSNQPQHF	TGCGCCAGCAGTGAGTCGGGGCCGGGGAGCAATCAGCCCCAGCATTTT
TRBD2	few	TRBV2	TRBJ2-1	CASKNSGGNNNEQFF	TGTGCCAGCAAAAATAGCGGGGGGAACAACAATGAGCAGTTCTTC
NA	many	TRBV6-2/TRBV6-3	TRBJ2-6	CASSMDSGANVLTF	TGTGCCAGCTCGATGGACTCTGGGGCCAACGTCCTGACTTTC
NA	few	TRBV6-5	TRBJ1-1	CASSVDRGNTEAFF	TGTGCCAGCAGTGTCGATAGAGGGAACACTGAAGCTTTCTTT
TRBD1	few	TRBV7-9	TRBJ2-7	CASSLGQGSDYEQYF	TGTGCCAGCAGCTTAGGACAGGGATCTGACTACGAGCAGTACTTC
TRBD2	few	TRBV11-2	TRBJ2-2	CASSLTSGGVLTGELFF	TGTGCCAGCAGCTTAACTAGCGGGGGCGTCCTAACCGGGGAGCTGTTTTTT
TRBD1	few	TRBV7-9	TRBJ1-5	CASSLGQGGQPQHF	TGTGCCAGCAGCTTAGGACAGGGAGGACAGCCCCAGCATTTT
TRBD1	many	TRBV30	TRBJ2-1	CAWSVQGLGYNEQFF	TGTGCCTGGAGTGTACAGGGGCTGGGCTACAATGAGCAGTTCTTC
NA	NA	TRBV15	TRBJ1-4	CATSPGGGTFEKLFF	TGTGCCACCAGCCCCGGGGGGGGGACTTTCGAAAAACTGTTTTTT
NA	many	TRBV6-5	TRBJ1-2	CASSYFGGFYGYTF	TGTGCCAGCAGTTACTTCGGCGGCTTCTATGGCTACACCTTC
TRBD1	NA	TRBV6-5	TRBJ2-7	CASSRGQSIDEQYF	TGTGCCAGCAGTCGGGGACAGAGTATCGACGAGCAGTACTTC
TRBD1	many	TRBV29-1	TRBJ2-4	CSVETGTGKNIQYF	TGCAGCGTTGAGACCGGGACAGGGAAAAACATTCAGTACTTC
NA	NA	TRBV19	TRBJ1-2	CASREGAGGYTF	TGTGCCAGTAGAGAGGGCGCAGGTGGCTACACCTTC
NA	NA	TRBV6-5	TRBJ2-7	CATRQVNSYEQYF	TGTGCCACCAGACAGGTTAACTCCTACGAGCAGTACTTC
NA	NA	TRBV5-1	TRBJ2-3	CASSLDLGSSTDTQYF	TGCGCCAGCAGCTTGGATCTGGGCTCTTCCACAGATACGCAGTATTTT
NA	NA	TRBV3-1	TRBJ2-2	CASSQVAGSGELFF	TGTGCCAGCAGCCAAGTAGCCGGGTCCGGGGAGCTGTTTTTT
TRBD1	many	TRBV5-5	TRBJ2-7	CASSLRDSSYEQYF	TGTGCCAGCAGCTTGAGGGACAGCTCCTACGAGCAGTACTTC
NA	many	TRBV7-6	TRBJ2-3	CASSSRLLDTQYF	TGTGCCAGCAGTTCTAGGCTGCTAGATACGCAGTATTTT
NA	NA	TRBV29-1	TRBJ1-1	CSVQQGLNEAFF	TGCAGCGTTCAGCAGGGTTTGAATGAAGCTTTCTTT
NA	many	TRBV6-5	TRBJ1-6	CASSYSRRGNSPLHF	TGTGCCAGCAGTTACTCGAGAAGGGGTAATTCACCCCTCCACTTT
TRBD1	many	TRBV6-2/TRBV6-3	TRBJ1-2	CASRGTGDHYGYTF	TGTGCCAGCAGAGGGACAGGGGACCATTATGGCTACACCTTC
NA	many	TRBV18	TRBJ2-7	CASSPGAGAPYEQYF	TGTGCCAGCTCACCAGGGGCGGGGGCACCATACGAGCAGTACTTC
NA	many	TRBV9	TRBJ2-3	CASSVGTDTQYF	TGTGCCAGCAGCGTAGGCACAGATACGCAGTATTTT
TRBD2	NA	TRBV20-1	TRBJ2-2	CSAGSGTRGYTGELFF	TGCAGTGCTGGCTCCGGGACTAGAGGTTACACCGGGGAGCTGTTTTTT
NA	few	TRBV2	TRBJ2-7	CASEQDSDTYEQYF	TGTGCCAGCGAGCAGGACAGCGATACCTACGAGCAGTACTTC
NA	NA	TRBV12-3/TRBV12-4	TRBJ2-6	CASSLTPGANVLTF	TGTGCCAGCAGTCTTACCCCTGGGGCCAACGTCCTGACTTTC
NA	few	TRBV30	TRBJ2-1	CAWSASDNEQFF	TGTGCCTGGAGCGCTAGCGACAATGAGCAGTTCTTC
NA	NA	TRBV14	TRBJ2-7	CASSQWVYEQYF	TGTGCCAGCAGCCAATGGGTCTACGAGCAGTACTTC
TRBD1	NA	TRBV20-1	TRBJ1-5	CSAGTGRQPQHF	TGCAGTGCTGGGACAGGGAGGCAGCCCCAGCATTTT
TRBD2	many	TRBV11-2	TRBJ2-7	CASSLASGSYEQYF	TGTGCCAGCAGCTTGGCTAGCGGCTCCTACGAGCAGTACTTC
TRBD1	few	TRBV5-1	TRBJ2-1	CASSWYRGVNEQFF	TGCGCCAGCAGCTGGTACAGGGGGGTGAATGAGCAGTTCTTC
TRBD2	few	TRBV5-4	TRBJ2-5	CASTPGTSRGETQYF	TGTGCCAGCACCCCGGGGACTAGCAGGGGAGAGACCCAGTACTTC
NA	NA	TRBV6-6	TRBJ1-1	CASRQQAMNTEAFF	TGTGCCAGCAGACAACAGGCCATGAACACTGAAGCTTTCTTT
TRBD1	many	TRBV4-3	TRBJ2-5	CASSQDSDRGPSGTQYF	TGCGCCAGCAGCCAAGATTCCGACAGGGGGCCTTCAGGGACCCAGTACTTC
TRBD1	many	TRBV4-2	TRBJ2-7	CASSHGQGASYEQYF	TGTGCCAGCAGCCACGGACAGGGAGCGAGCTACGAGCAGTACTTC
TRBD2	few	TRBV7-3	TRBJ2-2	CASSLRLAGTGELFF	TGTGCCAGCAGCTTACGCCTAGCGGGCACCGGGGAGCTGTTTTTT
TRBD2	NA	TRBV7-2	TRBJ2-3	CASSYPSGGAGDTQYF	TGTGCCAGCAGCTATCCTAGCGGGGGGGCTGGAGATACGCAGTATTTT
NA	few	TRBV7-9	TRBJ2-1	CASSLGQAYNEQFF	TGTGCCAGCAGCTTAGGGCAGGCTTACAATGAGCAGTTCTTC
NA	many	TRBV18	TRBJ1-5	CASSPGGGNQPQHF	TGTGCCAGCTCACCAGGCGGCGGCAATCAGCCCCAGCATTTT
NA	many	TRBV6-1	TRBJ1-2	CASSEKAAVGYTF	TGTGCCAGCAGTGAAAAGGCGGCCGTCGGCTACACCTTC
NA	NA	TRBV12-3/TRBV12-4	TRBJ1-5	CASSPPGASNQPQHF	TGTGCCAGCAGTCCCCCAGGGGCTAGCAATCAGCCCCAGCATTTT
TRBD1	few	TRBV27	TRBJ1-2	CASSQTGGFRRGYTF	TGTGCCAGCAGCCAAACAGGGGGCTTTCGTAGAGGCTACACCTTC
NA	few	TRBV28	TRBJ2-1	CASRLVGLEQFF	TGTGCCAGCCGTTTAGTGGGGCTTGAGCAGTTCTTC
TRBD2	NA	TRBV4-2	TRBJ2-7	CASSHGTSGGVDEQYF	TGTGCCAGCAGCCACGGGACTAGCGGGGGTGTCGACGAGCAGTACTTC